The text below deals with one T cell receptor beta chain. In the original analysis: Amplification from reference gene primers served as the basis for estimated nucleated cell counts. Repertoires were generated with immunoSEQ multiplex PCR, while TCRdb's copy carries only in-frame clones and drops some. D and trimming were read from the DNA, whereas the V and J calls and clone size are those reported in that table. The table records around 500,000 clones, roughly nine tenths of them present only once. This sample was included in a study of blood T cell repertoires in COVID-19. Across the whole study: Donors in the United States, Italy and Spain gave samples during acute or convalescent COVID-19. Sample material is recorded as cDNA or gDNA derived from T cells, B-cell-depleted T cells, or PBMCs.

Germline V gives CDR1 MGHRA, CDR2 YSYEKL. The CDR3 has 14 residues. Trimming shortened V by 5 bases and J by 1 base, and 9 bases separated the two germline ends. The chain carries TRBV4-1 and TRBJ1-5, with D tentatively TRBD1 (6 bases). The origin of this receptor is a woman in her sixties or seventies who had recovered from COVID-19. Specimen: PBMCs or T cells enriched from blood (not recorded which). The CDR3 region has the DNA TGCGCCAGCAGCAGGACAGCGAGCAATCAGCCCCAGCATTTT. As protein: CASSRTASNQPQHF.